The T cell receptor beta chain under discussion was sequenced for a study of identical twins. Study-wide results and limits: It was cross-sectional statistical analysis, not following the same donors, that the conclusions relied on.

CDR3 length: 12 residues. Per germline, CDR1 SGHRS and CDR2 YFSETQ. The V and J ends lost 1 base and 6 bases respectively, with 7 bases between them. The table lists this clonotype with a few counts. Its specificity is unknown. Every sampled donor was Caucasian and healthy. MiXCR, run by TCRdb on the 5' RACE reads, gives a single entry per CDR3 protein. The sample yields some 590,000 distinct CDR3 sequences, approximately 9.6% seen once. The same data also went into a second study, on yellow fever vaccine responses in identical twins. That source reports: A vaccine T cell response that seemed partly convergent and partly personalized was reported in twins.

Sequencing was performed on PBMCs. This sequence joins TRBV5-1 and TRBJ1-1, with D perhaps matching TRBD1 (6 bases). The origin of this receptor is a woman aged 18-29 years in good health. The DNA of the CDR3 is TGCGCCAGCAGCTTGAAGGGGGCTGAAGCTTTCTTT. Translation gives CASSLKGAEAFF.